These 15 T cell receptor beta chains were sequenced from one sample in a study of glioma-infiltrating T cells after dendritic cell vaccination. Assay: immunoSEQ multiplex PCR; the TCRdb copy retains only in-frame clones and omits some. The table shows roughly 80,000 clones, with around nine tenths occurring only once. Source: blood, taken before dendritic cell vaccination. These receptors came from a human donor with glioblastoma.

This rearrangement joins TRBV11-2 to TRBJ2-7, with D possibly TRBD2 on 7 matching bases. Trimming took 5 bases from V and 4 from J, leaving 15 bases between them. Germline lookup yields CDR1 SGHAT and CDR2 FQNNGV. CDR3 length: 14 residues. CDR3 in DNA: TGTGCCAGCAGCGCCGTGCGGGGGCGATACGAGCAGTACTTC. This encodes CASSAVRGRYEQYF.

The genes are TRBV5-1 and TRBJ1-2; 7 nucleotides line up with TRBD1. This CDR3 contains 12 residues. Losses at the gene ends were 0 bases for V and 7 bases for J; bases not matched to a gene: 0. The germline CDR1 and CDR2 sequences are SGHRS and YFSETQ. The CDR3: CASSLGTGGYTF. The CDR3 DNA reads TGCGCCAGCAGCTTGGGGACAGGTGGCTACACCTTC.

The rearrangement uses TRBV27 and TRBJ1-1, with D possibly matching TRBD1 (6 bases). CDR3 size: 14 residues. V lost 3 bases to trimming and J lost 0 bases, with 8 bases between them. The germline V gene has CDR1 MNHEY and CDR2 SMNVEV (reference sequence). CDR3 sequence (DNA): TGTGCCAGCAGTTTTGGGGGCCTGAACACTGAAGCTTTCTTT. Its protein is CASSFGGLNTEAFF.

The V call is TRBV7-9, the J call TRBJ1-2, with a tentative D call TRBD1 (6 bases). Germline CDR1 reads SEHNR; CDR2 reads FQNEAQ (reference sequence). CDR3 length: 14 amino acids. With 1 base removed from V and 6 bases from J, the gap between germline ends came to 12 bases. In DNA, the CDR3 is TGTGCCAGCAGCTTAGTGGGCCAGGGGAATGGCTACACCTTC. This gives the protein CASSLVGQGNGYTF.

V usage is TRBV19 and J usage is TRBJ2-7, with TRBD1 matching over 8 bases. The CDR3 runs to 15 residues. V was pared by 3 bases and J by 7 bases, with 11 bases of the junction left unmatched. In germline, CDR1 is LNHDA, CDR2 SQIVND (reference sequence). The DNA of the CDR3 is TGTGCCAGTAGTATCGCCCAGGGACAGGCCTTTGAGCAGTACTTC. It translates to CASSIAQGQAFEQYF.

The gene calls are TRBV11-2 and TRBJ2-6, with TRBD1 matching 8 bases. V lost 6 bases and J lost 2; bases outside the gene matches: 6. Germline V CDR1 and CDR2: SGHAT, FQNNGV. The CDR3 sequence is 16 residues long. The DNA for the CDR3 is TGTGCCAGCAGTTATACGGACAGGGCTGGGGCCAACGTCCTGACTTTC. This translates into CASSYTDRAGANVLTF.

The V call is TRBV5-6, the J call TRBJ2-5; the match to TRBD1 covers 8 bases. CDR3 length: 14 residues. Germline-derived CDR1 and CDR2 are SGHDT and YYEEEE. The V gene end was trimmed by 4 bases and the J gene end by 2 bases; junction bases not matched to a gene: 4. This CDR3 is CASSLRGRQETQYF. The CDR3 coding sequence is TGTGCCAGCAGCCTCAGGGGGCGACAAGAGACCCAGTACTTC.

The genes are TRBV25-1 and TRBJ1-5; no firm D call. CDR1 is MGHDK, CDR2 SYGVNS, per germline. V lost 6 bases and J lost 4, with 16 bases in between. This CDR3 contains 15 residues. The CDR3 bases are TGTGCCAGCAGCCACTCTAAACAGAATAATCAGCCCCAGCATTTT. Translated, it gives CASSHSKQNNQPQHF.

V gene TRBV2 combines with J gene TRBJ2-5, with 9 bases aligning to TRBD1. This CDR3 is built from 14 residues. From germline, CDR1 is SNHLY and CDR2 FYNNEI. V gave up 6 bases and J gave up 4 bases; unmatched junction bases: 6. CDR3 loop: CASRWRQGVETQYF. Written as DNA, the CDR3 is TGTGCCAGCAGGTGGCGACAGGGGGTAGAGACCCAGTACTTC.

V gene TRBV19 combines with J gene TRBJ2-3, with D unclear. Germline V CDR1 and CDR2: LNHDA, SQIVND (reference sequence). Trimming took off 6 bases at V and 0 bases at J, with 13 bases between the two ends. CDR3 length: 15 amino acids. This CDR3 is CASRTAILSTDTQYF. CDR3 nucleotide sequence: TGTGCCAGTAGAACAGCCATCCTTAGCACAGATACGCAGTATTTT.

This chain connects TRBV7-9 to TRBJ2-2, with TRBD1 identical over 7 bases. The CDR3 consists of 17 residues. V shed 2 bases, J shed 0 bases, and the junction held 6 bases outside the gene matches. Germline lookup yields CDR1 SEHNR and CDR2 FQNEAQ (reference sequence). The CDR3 region has the DNA TGTGCCAGCAGCTTATTCGGAACAGGGGCGAACACCGGGGAGCTGTTTTTT. Amino acids: CASSLFGTGANTGELFF.

This clone was counted a single time. This chain uses TRBV19 with TRBJ1-5, with D possibly being TRBD1 (6 bases). The ends were cut back, 1 base at V and 0 bases at J, with 16 bases in the middle. The CDR3 has 18 residues. Looked up from germline, CDR1 is LNHDA and CDR2 is SQIVND (reference sequence). The CDR3 spells CASSIGSRGPYSNQPQHF. CDR3 nucleotides: TGTGCCAGTAGTATAGGGAGCAGGGGCCCCTATAGCAATCAGCCCCAGCATTTT.

V usage is TRBV29-1 and J usage is TRBJ2-3; 11 nucleotides line up with TRBD1. Germline assignment: CDR1 SQVTM and CDR2 ANQGSEA. CDR3 length: 17 residues. J gave up 4 bases and V 2 bases, and 11 bases lay outside the gene matches. CDR3 bases: TGCAGCGTTGAACAGGCGGACAGGGGGCTTCAGGCAGATACGCAGTATTTT. Its protein is CSVEQADRGLQADTQYF.

V is TRBV11-2 and J is TRBJ1-2, with 9 bases lining up with TRBD1. Germline lookup yields CDR1 SGHAT and CDR2 FQNNGV. The CDR3 has 14 residues. Trimming cost V 6 bases and J 5 bases; bases outside gene matches: 7. CDR3 coding DNA: TGTGCCAGCAGACGGACAGGGGAGCATTATGGCTACACCTTC. This encodes CASRRTGEHYGYTF.

This chain links TRBV2 with TRBJ2-7, with 11 nucleotides matching TRBD1. Germline CDR1 SNHLY, CDR2 FYNNEI. The CDR3 has 14 amino acids. V lost 7 bases, J lost 2 bases, and 4 bases stayed unmatched. The DNA for the CDR3 is TGTGCCAGCACCTCGGGACAGGGGGCCTACGAGCAGTACTTC. It specifies CASTSGQGAYEQYF.